This is a list of T cell receptor beta chains from one sample in a study of shared clonotypes between healthy human individuals. Using immunoSEQ multiplex PCR, the repertoire was profiled, and TCRdb retains in-frame clones only, with some absent. Here the sample spans under 2,500,000 clones, 90% to 97% being singletons. Material for sequencing was naive CD4+ T cells sorted from blood. These receptors were collected from a man younger than 35 in good health. CDR3s include the opening cysteine and the closing phenylalanine or tryptophan. D genes are given only for firm matches. Clone size is stated in some rows and not others, as once, few, many or a class when expanded.

clone size: .
V gene: TRBV30
D gene: .
J gene: TRBJ1-2
CDR3 protein: CARKTGLANYGYTF
CDR3 DNA: TGTGCCCGTAAAACAGGACTAGCTAACTATGGCTACACCTTC

clone size: .
V gene: TRBV5-1
D gene: .
J gene: TRBJ2-2
CDR3 protein: CASSLVPREALAGELFF
CDR3 DNA: TGCGCCAGCAGCTTGGTTCCCAGGGAAGCGTTAGCCGGGGAGCTGTTTTTT

clone size: once
V gene: TRBV2
D gene: .
J gene: TRBJ1-1
CDR3 protein: CASGQYTEAFF
CDR3 DNA: TGTGCCAGCGGACAATACACTGAAGCTTTCTTT

clone size: once
V gene: TRBV6-6
D gene: TRBD1
J gene: TRBJ1-2
CDR3 protein: CASSQTGASNYGYTF
CDR3 DNA: TGTGCCAGCAGCCAAACAGGGGCCTCTAACTATGGCTACACCTTC

clone size: .
V gene: TRBV25-1
D gene: .
J gene: TRBJ2-7
CDR3 protein: CASSESSGVDSYEQYF
CDR3 DNA: TGTGCCAGCAGTGAATCTTCAGGGGTAGACTCCTACGAGCAGTACTTC

clone size: .
V gene: TRBV12-1
D gene: .
J gene: TRBJ2-1
CDR3 protein: CASSRGLAGGNNEQFF
CDR3 DNA: TGTGCCAGCAGCCGGGGACTAGCGGGGGGAAACAATGAGCAGTTCTTC

clone size: .
V gene: TRBV2
D gene: .
J gene: TRBJ2-3
CDR3 protein: CASSFGDTQYF
CDR3 DNA: TGTGCCAGCTCCTTTGGCGATACGCAGTATTTT

clone size: .
V gene: TRBV28
D gene: .
J gene: TRBJ2-1
CDR3 protein: CASGGGNYNEQFF
CDR3 DNA: TGTGCCAGCGGAGGGGGGAACTACAATGAGCAGTTCTTC

clone size: .
V gene: TRBV6-1
D gene: .
J gene: TRBJ2-5
CDR3 protein: CASSEVMGAIGAQETQYF
CDR3 DNA: TGTGCCAGCAGTGAGGTCATGGGGGCCATCGGAGCTCAAGAGACCCAGTACTTC

clone size: .
V gene: TRBV6-6
D gene: .
J gene: TRBJ1-1
CDR3 protein: CASVVRVGYTEAFF
CDR3 DNA: TGTGCCAGCGTTGTAAGGGTAGGGTACACTGAAGCTTTCTTT

clone size: .
V gene: TRBV28
D gene: .
J gene: TRBJ1-5
CDR3 protein: CASTQLGGGNQPQHF
CDR3 DNA: TGTGCCAGCACCCAACTGGGGGGTGGCAATCAGCCCCAGCATTTT

clone size: .
V gene: TRBV11-2
D gene: TRBD2
J gene: TRBJ2-5
CDR3 protein: CASSPSGKTQETQYF
CDR3 DNA: TGTGCCAGCAGCCCGAGCGGGAAAACTCAAGAGACCCAGTACTTC

clone size: .
V gene: TRBV15
D gene: .
J gene: TRBJ1-5
CDR3 protein: CATSRDLVRDVYSNQPQHF
CDR3 DNA: TGTGCCACCAGCAGAGATCTAGTCAGGGACGTCTATAGCAATCAGCCCCAGCATTTT

clone size: .
V gene: TRBV6-6
D gene: .
J gene: TRBJ1-6
CDR3 protein: CASSYGGQPLHF
CDR3 DNA: TGTGCCAGCAGTTACGGGGGGCAGCCCCTCCACTTT

clone size: .
V gene: TRBV4-1
D gene: .
J gene: TRBJ1-4
CDR3 protein: CASSRSHDEKLFF
CDR3 DNA: TGCGCCAGCAGCCGATCACATGATGAAAAACTGTTTTTT